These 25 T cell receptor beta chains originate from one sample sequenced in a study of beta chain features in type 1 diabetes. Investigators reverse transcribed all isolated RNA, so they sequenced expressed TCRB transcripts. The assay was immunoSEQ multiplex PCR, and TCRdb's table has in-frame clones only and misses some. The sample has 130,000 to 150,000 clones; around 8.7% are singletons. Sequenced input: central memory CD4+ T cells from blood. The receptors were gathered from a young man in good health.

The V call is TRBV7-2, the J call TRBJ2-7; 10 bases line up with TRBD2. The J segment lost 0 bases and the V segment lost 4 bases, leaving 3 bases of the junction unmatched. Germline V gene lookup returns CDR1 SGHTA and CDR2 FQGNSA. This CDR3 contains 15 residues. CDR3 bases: TGTGCCAGCAGCTCGGGACTAGCGACCTCCTACGAGCAGTACTTC. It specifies CASSSGLATSYEQYF.

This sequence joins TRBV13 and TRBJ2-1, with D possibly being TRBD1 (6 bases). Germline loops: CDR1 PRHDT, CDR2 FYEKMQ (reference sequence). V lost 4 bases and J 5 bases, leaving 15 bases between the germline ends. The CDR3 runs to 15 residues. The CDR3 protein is CASSSPGQTDNEQFF. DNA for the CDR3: TGTGCCAGCAGCTCCCCCGGACAGACTGACAATGAGCAGTTCTTC.

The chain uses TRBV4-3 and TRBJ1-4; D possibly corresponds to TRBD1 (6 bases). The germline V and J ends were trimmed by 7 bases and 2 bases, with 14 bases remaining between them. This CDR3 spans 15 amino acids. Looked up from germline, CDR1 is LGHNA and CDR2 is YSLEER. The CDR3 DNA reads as TGCGCCAGCAAGGGGGTTGTGGGGACTAATGAAAAACTGTTTTTT. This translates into CASKGVVGTNEKLFF.

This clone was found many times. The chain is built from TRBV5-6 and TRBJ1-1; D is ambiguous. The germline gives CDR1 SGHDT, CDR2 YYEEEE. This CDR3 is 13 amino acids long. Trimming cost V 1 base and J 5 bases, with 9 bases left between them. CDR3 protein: CASSLSRVTEAFF. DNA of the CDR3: TGTGCCAGCAGCTTGTCACGGGTTACTGAAGCTTTCTTT.

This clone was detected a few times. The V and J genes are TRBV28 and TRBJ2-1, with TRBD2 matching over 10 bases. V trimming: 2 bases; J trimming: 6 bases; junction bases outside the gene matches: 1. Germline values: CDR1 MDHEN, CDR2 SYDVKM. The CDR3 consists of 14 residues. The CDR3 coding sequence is TGTGCCAGCAGTTTACCTAGCGGGAGCAATGAGCAGTTCTTC. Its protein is CASSLPSGSNEQFF.

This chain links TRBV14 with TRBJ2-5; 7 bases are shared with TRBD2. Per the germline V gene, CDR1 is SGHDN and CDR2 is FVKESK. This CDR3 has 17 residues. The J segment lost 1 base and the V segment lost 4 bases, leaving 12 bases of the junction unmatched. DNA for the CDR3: TGTGCCAGCAGCCGCGGAGGGGCTAGCGGCCTCCAAGAGACCCAGTACTTC. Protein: CASSRGGASGLQETQYF.

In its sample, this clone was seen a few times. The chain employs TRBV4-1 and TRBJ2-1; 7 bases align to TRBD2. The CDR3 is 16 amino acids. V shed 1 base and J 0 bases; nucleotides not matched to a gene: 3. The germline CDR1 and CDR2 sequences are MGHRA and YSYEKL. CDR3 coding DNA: TGCGCCAGCAGCCAAGTCGGCGGGAGCTCCTACAATGAGCAGTTCTTC. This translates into CASSQVGGSSYNEQFF.

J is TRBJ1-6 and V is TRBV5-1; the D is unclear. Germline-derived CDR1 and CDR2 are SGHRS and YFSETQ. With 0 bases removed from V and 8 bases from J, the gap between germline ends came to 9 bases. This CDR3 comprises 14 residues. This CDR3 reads CASSLGLGDSPLHF. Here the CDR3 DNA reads TGCGCCAGCAGCTTGGGTCTAGGAGATTCACCCCTCCACTTT.

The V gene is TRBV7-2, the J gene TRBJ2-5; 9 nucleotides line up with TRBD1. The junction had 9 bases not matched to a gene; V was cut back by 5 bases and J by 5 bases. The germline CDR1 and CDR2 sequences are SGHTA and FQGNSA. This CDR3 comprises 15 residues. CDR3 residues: CASSRRTGEGETQYF. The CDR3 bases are TGTGCCAGCAGCCGAAGGACAGGGGAGGGGGAGACCCAGTACTTC.

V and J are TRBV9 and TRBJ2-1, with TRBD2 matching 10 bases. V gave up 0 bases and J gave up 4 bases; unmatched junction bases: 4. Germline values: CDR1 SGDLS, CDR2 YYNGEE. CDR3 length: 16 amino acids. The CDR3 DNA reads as TGTGCCAGCAGCGTAGTAGCGGGGGGCCGATACAATGAGCAGTTCTTC. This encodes CASSVVAGGRYNEQFF.

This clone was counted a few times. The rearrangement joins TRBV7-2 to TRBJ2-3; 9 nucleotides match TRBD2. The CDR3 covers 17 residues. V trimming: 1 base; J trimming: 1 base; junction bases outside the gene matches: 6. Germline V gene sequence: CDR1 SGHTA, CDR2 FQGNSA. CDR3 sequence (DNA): TGTGCCAGCAGCTTAGTGGCTAGCGGGGTTGGCACAGATACGCAGTATTTT. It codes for CASSLVASGVGTDTQYF. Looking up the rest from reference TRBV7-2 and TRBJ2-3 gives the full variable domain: GAGVSQSPSNKVTEKGKDVELRCDPISGHTALYWYRQSLGQGLEFLIYFQGNSAPDKSGLPSDRFSAERTGGSVSTLTIQRTQQEDSAVYLCASSLVASGVGTDTQYFGPGTRLTVL.

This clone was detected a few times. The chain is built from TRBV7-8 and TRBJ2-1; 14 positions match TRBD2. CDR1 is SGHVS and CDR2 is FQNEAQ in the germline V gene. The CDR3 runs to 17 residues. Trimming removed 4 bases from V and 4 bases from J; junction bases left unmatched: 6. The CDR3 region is CASSYWTSGGKYNEQFF. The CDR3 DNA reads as TGTGCCAGCAGCTATTGGACTAGCGGGGGGAAGTACAATGAGCAGTTCTTC. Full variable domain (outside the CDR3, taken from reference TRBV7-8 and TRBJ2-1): GAGVSQSPRYKVAKRGQDVALRCDPISGHVSLFWYQQALGQGPEFLTYFQNEAQLDKSGLPSDRFFAERPEGSVSTLKIQRTQQEDSAVYLCASSYWTSGGKYNEQFFGPGTRLTVL.

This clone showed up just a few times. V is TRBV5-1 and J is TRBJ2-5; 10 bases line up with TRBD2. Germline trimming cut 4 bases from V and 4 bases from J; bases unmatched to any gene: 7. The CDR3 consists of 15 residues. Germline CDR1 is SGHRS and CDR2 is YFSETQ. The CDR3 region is CASSGGLAIGETQYF. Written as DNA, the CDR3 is TGCGCCAGCAGCGGGGGACTAGCGATAGGAGAGACCCAGTACTTC.

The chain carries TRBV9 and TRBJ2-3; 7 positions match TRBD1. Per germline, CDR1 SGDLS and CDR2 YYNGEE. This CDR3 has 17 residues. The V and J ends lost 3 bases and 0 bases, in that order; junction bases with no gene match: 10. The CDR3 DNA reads TGTGCCAGCAGCGCAGGCTTCTCGACAGGGAGCACAGATACGCAGTATTTT. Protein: CASSAGFSTGSTDTQYF.

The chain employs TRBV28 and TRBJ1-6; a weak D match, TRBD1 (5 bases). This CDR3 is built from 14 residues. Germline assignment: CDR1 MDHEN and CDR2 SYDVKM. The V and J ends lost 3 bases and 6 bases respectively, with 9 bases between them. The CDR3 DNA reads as TGTGCCAGCAGTTTTGGCAGGGCTAATTCACCCCTCCACTTT. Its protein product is CASSFGRANSPLHF.

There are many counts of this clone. CDR3 nucleotides: TGTGCCAGCAGCAACCCCGGGACTTGGGAGCAGTACTTC. Translated: CASSNPGTWEQYF. The V and J genes are TRBV21-1 and TRBJ2-7; the table's D call TRBD2 went unverified against the DNA. TRBV21-1 is a listed pseudogene. The CDR3 is 13 amino acids.

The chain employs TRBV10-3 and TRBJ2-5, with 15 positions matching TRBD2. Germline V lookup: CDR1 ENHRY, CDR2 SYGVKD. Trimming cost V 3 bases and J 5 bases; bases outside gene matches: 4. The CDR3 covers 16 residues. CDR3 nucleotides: TGTGCCATCAGTGACCGGACTAGCGGGGGGGCCGAGACCCAGTACTTC. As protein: CAISDRTSGGAETQYF.

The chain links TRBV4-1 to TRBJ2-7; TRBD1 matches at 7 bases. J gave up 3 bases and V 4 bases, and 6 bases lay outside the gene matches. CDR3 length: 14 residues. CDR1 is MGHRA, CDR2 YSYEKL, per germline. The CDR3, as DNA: TGCGCCAGCAGCCCGGCTGGGACAGACTACGAGCAGTACTTC. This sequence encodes CASSPAGTDYEQYF.

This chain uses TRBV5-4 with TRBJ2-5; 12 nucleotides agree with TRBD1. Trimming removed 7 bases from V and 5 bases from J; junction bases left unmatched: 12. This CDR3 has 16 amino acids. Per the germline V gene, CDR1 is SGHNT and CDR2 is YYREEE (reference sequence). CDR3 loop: CASSRVGGQGAETQYF. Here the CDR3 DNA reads TGTGCCAGCTCCCGAGTGGGGGGACAGGGGGCGGAGACCCAGTACTTC. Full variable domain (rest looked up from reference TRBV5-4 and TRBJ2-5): ETGVTQSPTHLIKTRGQQVTLRCSSQSGHNTVSWYQQALGQGPQFIFQYYREEENGRGNFPPRFSGLQFPNYSSELNVNALELDDSALYLCASSRVGGQGAETQYFGPGTRLLVL.

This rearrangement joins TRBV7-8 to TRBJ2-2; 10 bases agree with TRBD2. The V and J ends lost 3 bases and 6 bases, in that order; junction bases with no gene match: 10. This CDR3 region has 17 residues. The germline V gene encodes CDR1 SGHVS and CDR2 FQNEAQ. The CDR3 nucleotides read TGTGCCAGCAGCTTTGCTAGCGGGGGAGTCGGGTCCGGGGAGCTGTTTTTT. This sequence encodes CASSFASGGVGSGELFF.

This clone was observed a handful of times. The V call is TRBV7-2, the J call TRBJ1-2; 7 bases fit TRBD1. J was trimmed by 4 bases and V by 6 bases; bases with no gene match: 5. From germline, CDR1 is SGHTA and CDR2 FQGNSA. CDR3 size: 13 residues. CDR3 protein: CASRGQMGYGYTF. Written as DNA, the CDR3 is TGTGCCAGCAGGGGACAGATGGGCTATGGCTACACCTTC.

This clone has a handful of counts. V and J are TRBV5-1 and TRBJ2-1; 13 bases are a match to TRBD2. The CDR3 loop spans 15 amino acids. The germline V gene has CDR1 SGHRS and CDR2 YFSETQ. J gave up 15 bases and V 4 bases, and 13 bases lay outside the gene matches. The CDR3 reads CASSLGTPLAGGLFF. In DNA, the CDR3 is TGCGCCAGCAGCCTCGGTACCCCACTAGCGGGGGGGTTGTTCTTC. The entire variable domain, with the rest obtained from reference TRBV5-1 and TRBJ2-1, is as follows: KAGVTQTPRYLIKTRGQQVTLSCSPISGHRSVSWYQQTPGQGLQFLFEYFSETQRNKGNFPGRFSGRQFSNSRSEMNVSTLELGDSALYLCASSLGTPLAGGLFFGPGTRLTVL.

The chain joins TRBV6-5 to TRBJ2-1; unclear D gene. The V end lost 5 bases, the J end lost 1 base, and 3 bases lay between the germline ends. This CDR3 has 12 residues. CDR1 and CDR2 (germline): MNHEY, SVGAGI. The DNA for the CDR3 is TGTGCCAGCAGTGAGTCCTACAATGAGCAGTTCTTC. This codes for CASSESYNEQFF.

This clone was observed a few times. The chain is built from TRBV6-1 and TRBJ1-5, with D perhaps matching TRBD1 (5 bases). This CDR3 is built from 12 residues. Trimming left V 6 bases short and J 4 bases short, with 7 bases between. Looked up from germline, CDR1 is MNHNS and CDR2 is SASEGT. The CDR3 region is CASRSGNQPQHF. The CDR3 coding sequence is TGTGCCAGCAGATCAGGGAATCAGCCCCAGCATTTT.

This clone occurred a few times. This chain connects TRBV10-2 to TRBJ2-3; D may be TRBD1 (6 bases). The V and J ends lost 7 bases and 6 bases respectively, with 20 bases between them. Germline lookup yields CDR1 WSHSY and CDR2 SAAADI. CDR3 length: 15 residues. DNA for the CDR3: TGCGCCAGCACCTGGACAGCCAATAGAGACGATACGCAGTATTTT. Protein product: CASTWTANRDDTQYF.